This T cell receptor (beta chain) was sequenced in a study of T cells in localized non-small cell lung cancer. General observations from the study: Increased T cell density in blood showed an association with longer overall survival. Among the top 100 tumor clones, a median about 58 appeared in adjacent lung. Maximal T cell clonality occurred in uninvolved adjacent lung, with tumor ranking below it. Sequencing involved a lone tumor region, leaving heterogeneity possible.

Comments on this clone: The antigen is undetermined.

Sequenced by immunoSEQ multiplex PCR; TCRdb stores in-frame clones only, minus some. The sample includes over 45,000 clones, around nine tenths seen only once; the top ten take about 16%. In germline, CDR1 is SNHLY, CDR2 FYNNEI. CDR3 size: 14 residues. V was cut by 4 bases and J by 2 bases, with 11 bases left in between. The chain recombines TRBV2 with TRBJ1-2, with no clear D. The receptor comes from a female donor with stage II lung adenocarcinoma. Material: PBMCs, obtained before any cancer treatment. This CDR3 is CASSVGRNNYGYTF. The CDR3 nucleotides read TGTGCCAGCAGTGTCGGGAGGAACAACTATGGCTACACCTTC. Full variable domain (outside the CDR3, taken from reference TRBV2 and TRBJ1-2): EPEVTQTPSHQVTQMGQEVILRCVPISNHLYFYWYRQILGQKVEFLVSFYNNEISEKSEIFDDQFSVERPDGSNFTLKIRSTKLEDSAMYFCASSVGRNNYGYTFGSGTRLTVV.